In its sample, the clone carrying this TCR beta chain was seen a few times. This sample was included in a study of T cells in Graves' hyperthyroidism and ophthalmopathy. There were TCR beta CDR3 regions amplified from RNA transcripts. The HTBI primer set was used in a first-round RT-PCR of the TCR CDR3. A single record per CDR3 protein comes from TCRdb applying MiXCR to the multiplex PCR reads. This table holds 250,000 to 300,000 distinct CDR3 sequences, roughly 15% found once. Germline V CDR1 and CDR2: SGDLS, YYNGEE. Trimming cost V 1 base and J 9 bases, with 8 bases left between them. The CDR3 runs 13 residues. Newly diagnosed hyperthyroidism patients aged 18 to 65 years had disease lasting under 2 months.

The chain has TRBV9 and TRBJ1-6, with unresolved D. The clonotype was recovered from a woman aged 25 to 39 with Graves' hyperthyroidism that later progressed to Graves' ophthalmopathy. Sequencing was performed on blood. In DNA form, the CDR3 reads TGTGCCAGCAGCGTAACTCTTTCTTCACCCCTCCACTTT. It encodes CASSVTLSSPLHF.